The 18 T cell receptor beta chains listed next were all sequenced from one sample in a study of kidney transplant recipient with SARS-CoV-2 infection. TCRdb called the reads again in MiXCR, with one record for every CDR3 protein. The data hold 200,000 to 300,000 distinct CDR3 sequences, with about 30% observed a single time. Sample: a blood sample, taken at baseline and between days 110 and 120 from a kidney transplant recipient. The source is a male patient aged 25 to 39 who had COVID-19 and was a kidney transplant recipient. Some T cells may arise from the graft donor.

This clonotype showed up many times. The CDR3 loop is CSARSPSTGRRQDGYTF. The CDR3 DNA follows: TGCAGTGCTAGGTCCCCCTCGACAGGGAGACGTCAAGATGGCTACACCTTC. The V gene is TRBV20-1, the J gene TRBJ1-2, with 7 nucleotides matching TRBD1. V was pared by 3 bases and J by 6 bases, with 19 bases of the junction left unmatched. Looked up from germline, CDR1 is DFQATT and CDR2 is SNEGSKA (reference sequence). The CDR3 is made up of 17 amino acids.

In the case of this clonotype: It may be a read error: a sequence one base away is much more abundant. The J gene is TRBJ1-2, the V gene TRBV6-1; TRBD1 might be the D (5 bases). The CDR3 loop spans 17 amino acids. The germline V gene has CDR1 MNHNS and CDR2 SASEGT. The DNA of the CDR3 is TGTACCAGCAGTAACAGGCACTCTATGCGAAAGACCTATGGCTACACCTTC. Its translation: CTSSNRHSMRKTYGYTF.

To note about this clonotype: With a much larger clone just one base away, this may be a read error. The chain uses TRBV7-9 and TRBJ2-7; no clear D gene. The V end lost 10 bases, the J end lost 6 bases, and 13 bases lay between the germline ends. Germline CDR1 and CDR2: SEHNR and FQNEAQ (reference sequence). The CDR3 loop spans 11 amino acids. The CDR3 coding sequence is TGTGCCACCTCCCTCGGGCTCGAGCAGTACTTC. This translates into CATSLGLEQYF.

This chain joins TRBV4-2 and TRBJ2-5; TRBD2 agrees at 16 bases. Per the germline V gene, CDR1 is LGHNA and CDR2 is YNFKEQ. The CDR3 totals 18 residues. V was pared by 0 bases and J by 5 bases, with 6 bases of the junction left unmatched. The CDR3 bases are TGTGCCAGCAGCCAAGAAGGGACTAGCGGGAGGGCCGGGGAGACCCAGTACTTC. This encodes CASSQEGTSGRAGETQYF.

For the CDR3, the DNA is TGTGCCAGCAGCTTCGCCGGACAGACTCCGCAAGAGACCCAGTACTTC. It codes for CASSFAGQTPQETQYF. The chain is built from TRBV5-6 and TRBJ2-5; a weak D match, TRBD1 (6 bases). The CDR3 spans 16 residues. Germline values: CDR1 SGHDT, CDR2 YYEEEE. Deletions cut 2 bases from V and 2 bases from J, with 16 bases between.

A remark on this clonotype: A much larger clone differs by one base, so this may be a read error. This chain joins TRBV12-5 and TRBJ1-2; unclear D gene. Germline V gene data show CDR1 as LGHNT and CDR2 as FRNRAP. The CDR3 has 10 amino acids. The V gene lost 6 bases and the J gene lost 10 bases, with 9 bases spanning the gap. The CDR3 bases are TGTGCTAGTGGAGGGCTTGACTACACCTTC. It specifies CASGGLDYTF.

At least ten counts were recorded for this clonotype. The chain combines TRBV5-1 with TRBJ2-3; tentatively, D is TRBD1 (6 bases). Trimming stripped 1 base from V and 1 base from J, with 7 bases between. This CDR3 region has 14 residues. From germline, CDR1 is SGHRS and CDR2 YFSETQ. CDR3 region: CASSLNRGTDTQYF. The CDR3 bases are TGCGCCAGCAGCTTGAACAGGGGCACAGATACGCAGTATTTT. The whole variable domain, remainder taken from reference TRBV5-1 and TRBJ2-3, is KAGVTQTPRYLIKTRGQQVTLSCSPISGHRSVSWYQQTPGQGLQFLFEYFSETQRNKGNFPGRFSGRQFSNSRSEMNVSTLELGDSALYLCASSLNRGTDTQYFGPGTRLTVL.

J is TRBJ1-2 and V is TRBV29-1, with 8 nucleotides matching TRBD1. This CDR3 contains 14 residues. J lost 8 bases, V lost 0 bases, and 8 bases had no gene match. Germline assignment: CDR1 SQVTM and CDR2 ANQGSEA. The CDR3 sequence: CSVEEGTGLLGYTF. The CDR3 coding sequence is TGCAGCGTTGAAGAGGGGACAGGATTATTGGGCTACACCTTC.

This clonotype was observed many times. The chain combines TRBV3-1 with TRBJ2-2; no clear D gene. CDR1 is LGHDT, CDR2 YNNKEL, per germline (reference sequence). V lost 5 bases to trimming and J lost 5 bases, with 24 bases between them. There are 18 residues in the CDR3. The CDR3 DNA reads TGTGCCAGCAGCGAGAGGAGTCCCATTTCAGGCTTGACCGGGGAGCTGTTTTTT. Translated, it gives CASSERSPISGLTGELFF.

The chain employs TRBV2 and TRBJ2-1; 10 bases line up with TRBD2. V lost 7 bases to trimming and J lost 10 bases; unmatched junction nucleotides: 13. Germline loops: CDR1 SNHLY, CDR2 FYNNEI. This CDR3 has 15 amino acids. Here the CDR3 DNA reads TGTGCCAGCAAAAGGGGGACTAGCGAAACCAGGGAGCAGTTCTTC. Translation gives CASKRGTSETREQFF.

This clonotype was picked up one time. A clone one base away is much larger, so this may be a read error. The chain has TRBV27 and TRBJ2-7; D may match TRBD1 or TRBD2 (5 bases each). V dropped 0 bases and J dropped 3 bases, with 12 bases sitting between them. The CDR3 is 15 amino acids. Germline V gene lookup returns CDR1 MNHEY and CDR2 SMNVEV (reference sequence). The DNA for the CDR3 is TGTGCCAGCAGTTTATCGGGGGACGGGGTCTACGAGCAGTACTTC. This encodes CASSLSGDGVYEQYF.

This clonotype was found a few times. The chain combines TRBV6-2 or TRBV6-3 with TRBJ2-5, with D perhaps matching TRBD1 or TRBD2 (5 bases each). Between the trimmed V and J ends, which lost 0 bases and 5 bases, there was a span of 16 bases. CDR3 length: 16 amino acids. Germline V gene data show CDR1 as MNHEY and CDR2 as SVGEGT. The CDR3 loop reads CASSYSGVELGETQYF. The CDR3 coding sequence is TGTGCCAGCAGTTACTCGGGGGTAGAGTTAGGGGAGACCCAGTACTTC.

This chain connects TRBV20-1 to TRBJ2-1; TRBD2 agrees at 10 bases. The ends lost 2 bases at V and 4 bases at J; junction bases unmatched: 11. The CDR3 sequence is 17 residues long. CDR1 DFQATT and CDR2 SNEGSKA come from the germline V gene (reference sequence). CDR3 nucleotides: TGCAGTGCTAGAAAAGAATGGGCTAGCGGGGGTTACAATGAGCAGTTCTTC. The encoded protein is CSARKEWASGGYNEQFF.

This clonotype was found many times. The rearrangement uses TRBV1 and TRBJ2-7; TRBD2 reflects the table's D call only, with no check against the DNA. TRBV1 is shown as a pseudogene. The CDR3 is 14 residues long. The DNA of the CDR3 is TGCACCAGCAGTAGACTAGCGGTTTCCTACGAGCAGTACTTC. This codes for CTSSRLAVSYEQYF.

Many counts were recorded for this clonotype. The chain is built from TRBV5-4 and TRBJ1-1, with D unresolved. V shed 2 bases and J shed 0 bases, with 8 bases lying between them. The CDR3 is made up of 14 amino acids. Germline assignment: CDR1 SGHNT and CDR2 YYREEE (reference sequence). The chain's CDR3 is CASSFDFMNTEAFF. The CDR3 DNA sequence: TGTGCCAGCAGCTTCGACTTTATGAACACTGAAGCTTTCTTT.

This clonotype was counted a single time. A read error may be the cause here, since a much bigger clone is one base away. The chain links TRBV28 to TRBJ1-2; D is possibly TRBD1 (6 bases). Germline loops: CDR1 MDHEN, CDR2 SYDVKM. The CDR3 spans 13 residues. V shed 8 bases and J shed 4 bases, with 14 bases lying between them. CDR3: CASGADSTYGYTF. CDR3 coding DNA: TGTGCCAGCGGGGCGGACAGCACCTATGGCTACACCTTC.

This clonotype has ten or more counts. This sequence joins TRBV20-1 and TRBJ2-5; the D gene is possibly TRBD2 (7 bases). V dropped 6 bases and J dropped 4 bases, with 15 bases sitting between them. Germline lookup yields CDR1 DFQATT and CDR2 SNEGSKA (reference sequence). The CDR3 sequence is 13 residues long. CDR3 residues: CSALRGGLETQYF. The CDR3, as DNA: TGCAGTGCACTAAGGGGGGGCTTAGAGACCCAGTACTTC.

Many counts were recorded for this clonotype. The chain has TRBV10-2 and TRBJ2-7; 12 bases fit TRBD2. J was trimmed by 0 bases and V by 4 bases; bases with no gene match: 10. The CDR3 extends over 18 amino acids. Looked up from germline, CDR1 is WSHSY and CDR2 is SAAADI. CDR3 nucleotide sequence: TGCGCCAGCAGTGCGCGACTAGCGGGAGCCGGGAGCTCCTACGAGCAGTACTTC. Residues: CASSARLAGAGSSYEQYF.